This T cell receptor (beta chain) originates from a study of cytomegalovirus exposure and HLA in healthy donors. About this clone itself: Its antigen is currently unknown.

General observations from the study: TCR beta sequences reportedly predicted most subjects' HLA-A and HLA-B alleles accurately. A previous analysis found most TCR beta V segments productive roughly 87% or roughly 30% of the time.

The CDR3 has 16 amino acids. The germline CDR1 and CDR2 sequences are LGHNA and YSLEER. V was shortened by 0 bases and J by 0 bases, with 12 bases between the two germline ends. The PCR contained 60 Vbeta and 13 Jbeta primers. Sequencing used immunoSEQ multiplex PCR; TCRdb keeps in-frame clones, though not all of them. The sample has 100,000 to 150,000 clones; about 72% are singletons. This TCR was recovered from a female donor in good health and CMV-seronegative. The genes are TRBV4-3 and TRBJ2-7, with a tentative D call TRBD2 (5 bases). Sample: PBMCs. The DNA of the CDR3 is TGCGCCAGCAGCCAAGAGGGTCCAGCGGCCTCCTACGAGCAGTACTTC. This encodes CASSQEGPAASYEQYF.